Presented here are 25 T cell receptor beta chains from one specimen sequenced in a study of T cell responses to AZD1222 COVID-19 vaccine. TCRdb keeps only in-frame clones here, not all; method: immunoSEQ multiplex PCR. Of roughly 130,000 clones listed, about 90% are singletons. Sequencing used peripheral blood, obtained on day 0 of AZD1222 vaccination. The receptors stem from an adult in good health.

The V and J genes are TRBV3-1 (or the pseudogene TRBV3-2) and TRBJ1-5; no definite D call. Germline values: CDR1 LGHDT, CDR2 YNNKEL (reference sequence). This CDR3 contains 15 residues. V lost 4 bases, J lost 1 base, and 11 bases lay in between. CDR3 nucleotides: TGTGCCAGCAGCCGTCGGACGGGGAGCAATCAGCCCCAGCATTTT. As protein: CASSRRTGSNQPQHF.

DNA of the CDR3: TGTGCCAGCAGCTTGGGAGGGAAAAGGGACTATGGCTACACCTTC. Encoded protein: CASSLGGKRDYGYTF. The gene calls are TRBV5-4 and TRBJ1-2; no clear D. Trimming cost V 0 bases and J 3 bases, with 12 bases left between them. This CDR3 is 15 amino acids long. The germline CDR1 and CDR2 sequences are SGHNT and YYREEE (reference sequence).

This rearrangement joins TRBV15 to TRBJ1-1, with no clear D. The CDR3 consists of 13 residues. The germline V gene encodes CDR1 LNHNV and CDR2 YYDKDF (reference sequence). The V gene lost 0 bases and the J gene lost 5 bases, with 7 bases spanning the gap. This CDR3 reads CATSRDWGTEAFF. The CDR3 DNA sequence: TGTGCCACCAGCAGAGATTGGGGAACTGAAGCTTTCTTT.

This clone was observed a handful of times. The J gene is TRBJ2-7, the V gene TRBV6-5; the D is unclear. Per germline, CDR1 MNHEY and CDR2 SVGAGI. The CDR3 covers 13 residues. The V end lost 6 bases, the J end lost 0 bases, and 9 bases lay between the germline ends. The CDR3 bases are TGTGCCAGCAGCATGGGCCTCTCCTACGAGCAGTACGTC. Residues: CASSMGLSYEQYV.

This chain links TRBV7-2 with TRBJ1-2, with unresolved D. Trimming took off 1 base at V and 10 bases at J, with 13 bases between the two ends. The CDR3 is 13 residues long. CDR1 and CDR2 from the germline V gene are SGHTA and FQGNSA. The CDR3 reads CASSLGGDRTYTF. The CDR3 nucleotides read TGTGCCAGCAGCTTAGGGGGTGATAGGACCTACACCTTC.

The rearrangement joins TRBV19 to TRBJ2-3; maybe TRBD1 (6 bases). Germline CDR1 is LNHDA and CDR2 is SQIVND (reference sequence). V was clipped by 5 bases and J by 5 bases, with 17 bases between them. CDR3 length: 15 residues. The CDR3 DNA reads as TGTGCCAGTAGTTTTTACCACAGGGCAGAAGATACGCAGTATTTT. Translation: CASSFYHRAEDTQYF.

The chain recombines TRBV28 with TRBJ1-6; D remains unclear. The CDR3 covers 12 residues. Germline V gives CDR1 MDHEN, CDR2 SYDVKM. V lost 4 bases and J lost 13, with 11 bases in between. The CDR3: CASSSPTIPLHF. CDR3 nucleotide sequence: TGTGCCAGCAGTTCCCCCACTATTCCCCTCCACTTT.

CDR3 protein: CASSADRFSGAQYF. The CDR3 DNA sequence: TGTGCCAGCAGCGCCGACAGGTTCTCGGGTGCCCAGTACTTC. The chain has TRBV5-4 and TRBJ2-5, with a weak D call TRBD1 (6 bases). Germline assignment: CDR1 SGHNT and CDR2 YYREEE (reference sequence). Trimming shortened V by 4 bases and J by 9 bases, and 19 bases separated the two germline ends. The CDR3 has 14 amino acids.

This chain uses TRBV11-2 with TRBJ2-1, with TRBD1 identical over 8 bases. The germline CDR1 and CDR2 sequences are SGHAT and FQNNGV. The V and J ends lost 3 bases and 5 bases, in that order; junction bases with no gene match: 9. The CDR3 extends over 16 amino acids. This CDR3 reads CASSFPQGGKHNEQFF. DNA of the CDR3: TGTGCCAGCAGCTTCCCACAGGGGGGTAAACACAATGAGCAGTTCTTC. Full variable domain (remainder filled in from reference TRBV11-2 and TRBJ2-1): EAGVAQSPRYKIIEKRQSVAFWCNPISGHATLYWYQQILGQGPKLLIQFQNNGVVDDSQLPKDRFSAERLKGVDSTLKIQPAKLEDSAVYLCASSFPQGGKHNEQFFGPGTRLTVL.

The chain employs TRBV7-9 and TRBJ1-2; 7 bases line up with TRBD1. Germline V CDR1 and CDR2: SEHNR, FQNEAQ (reference sequence). J lost 6 bases, V lost 4 bases, and 5 bases had no gene match. The CDR3 runs 13 residues. CDR3 nucleotides: TGTGCCAGCAGCTCGACAGGGATCCATGGCTACACCTTC. Encoded protein: CASSSTGIHGYTF.

The sample holds a few counts of this clone. The J gene is TRBJ2-3, the V gene TRBV11-3; TRBD2 is a possible D gene (7 bases). The CDR3 is made up of 13 amino acids. The germline gives CDR1 SGHNT, CDR2 YENEEA. V lost 5 bases and J 4 bases, leaving 10 bases between the germline ends. The CDR3 sequence: CASSGGASDTQYF. The CDR3 coding sequence is TGTGCCAGCAGCGGGGGGGCCTCAGATACGCAGTATTTT.

This chain joins TRBV29-1 and TRBJ1-2; 7 nucleotides align to TRBD1. The trim removed 6 bases at V and 2 bases at J, leaving 9 bases unmatched. Germline lookup yields CDR1 SQVTM and CDR2 ANQGSEA. There are 14 residues in the CDR3. For the CDR3, the DNA is TGCAGCGTCCCTCAGGGGGGTAGCAACTATGGCTACACCTTC. It translates to CSVPQGGSNYGYTF.

This chain joins TRBV7-2 and TRBJ1-1; D is unresolved. The CDR3 runs to 13 residues. Trimming removed 3 bases from V and 1 base from J, with 6 bases in between. Germline CDR1 SGHTA, CDR2 FQGNSA. Written as DNA, the CDR3 is TGTGCCAGCAGCTTGCAGAGGAACACTGAAGCTTTCTTT. It translates to CASSLQRNTEAFF.

The chain has TRBV4-1 and TRBJ2-2; D not resolved. V was clipped by 3 bases and J by 6 bases, with 14 bases between them. From germline, CDR1 is MGHRA and CDR2 YSYEKL. The CDR3 contains 15 residues. CDR3 protein: CASSQGSSLPGELFF. Here the CDR3 DNA reads TGCGCCAGCAGCCAGGGCTCAAGTTTGCCCGGGGAGCTGTTTTTT.

The chain is built from TRBV4-2 and TRBJ2-3, with TRBD2 matching over 9 bases. The CDR3 is 18 amino acids. The germline V gene encodes CDR1 LGHNA and CDR2 YNFKEQ. Unmatched junction bases numbered 10, after V lost 0 bases and J lost 3 bases. The CDR3 loop is CASSQDYGRGGATDTQYF. The CDR3, as DNA: TGTGCCAGCAGCCAAGATTACGGGCGCGGGGGGGCAACAGATACGCAGTATTTT.

V and J are TRBV18 and TRBJ2-3, with TRBD2 identical over 7 bases. In germline, CDR1 is KGHSH, CDR2 LQKENI. The CDR3 runs to 18 residues. J lost 3 bases, V lost 0 bases, and 12 bases had no gene match. This CDR3 is CASSPPNAGAGKTDTQYF. The CDR3 region has the DNA TGTGCCAGCTCACCACCGAATGCTGGAGCGGGAAAAACAGATACGCAGTATTTT. Using reference TRBV18 and TRBJ2-3 for the parts outside the CDR3, the full variable domain is NAGVMQNPRHLVRRRGQEARLRCSPMKGHSHVYWYRQLPEEGLKFMVYLQKENIIDESGMPKERFSAEFPKEGPSILRIQQVVRGDSAAYFCASSPPNAGAGKTDTQYFGPGTRLTVL.

In DNA, the CDR3 is TGTGCCAGCAGCCCTCCAGGGGATTGGATTGAAAAACTGTTTTTT. This translates into CASSPPGDWIEKLFF. The chain recombines TRBV7-9 with TRBJ1-4; tentatively, D is TRBD1 (6 bases). This CDR3 has 15 amino acids. The germline V gene encodes CDR1 SEHNR and CDR2 FQNEAQ (reference sequence). Trimming left V 5 bases short and J 7 bases short, with 17 bases between.

V usage is TRBV7-2 and J usage is TRBJ1-2; D is possibly TRBD1 (6 bases). V lost 1 base to trimming and J lost 4 bases, with 10 bases between them. The germline V gene has CDR1 SGHTA and CDR2 FQGNSA. The CDR3 totals 14 residues. This CDR3 is CASSLVDRTYGYTF. For the CDR3, the DNA is TGTGCCAGCAGCTTAGTGGACAGAACCTATGGCTACACCTTC.

The gene calls are TRBV5-4 and TRBJ2-7, with D maybe TRBD2 (6 bases). Germline lookup yields CDR1 SGHNT and CDR2 YYREEE (reference sequence). The V end lost 5 bases, the J end lost 1 base, and 10 bases lay between the germline ends. The CDR3 sequence is 13 residues long. As DNA, the CDR3 is TGTGCCAGCAGTTGGGACTTATCCTACGAGCAGTACGTC. Its translation is CASSWDLSYEQYV.

The rearrangement links TRBV7-9 to TRBJ1-3; 8 bases match TRBD1. With V trimmed by 2 bases and J by 0 bases, 6 bases remained unmatched. The germline CDR1 and CDR2 sequences are SEHNR and FQNEAQ (reference sequence). This CDR3 region has 17 residues. CDR3 coding DNA: TGTGCCAGCAGCTTATCGACAGGGGTCCTCTCTGGAAACACCATATATTTT. Translation: CASSLSTGVLSGNTIYF.

The rearrangement links TRBV7-9 to TRBJ1-1, with D tentatively TRBD1 (6 bases). Deletions cut 5 bases from V and 7 bases from J, with 14 bases between. Germline CDR1 and CDR2: SEHNR and FQNEAQ (reference sequence). The CDR3 loop spans 13 amino acids. The CDR3 DNA follows: TGTGCCAGCAGCCCTTGGACAGCGATTGAAGCTTTCTTT. Its protein is CASSPWTAIEAFF. Complete variable domain (other parts from reference TRBV7-9 and TRBJ1-1): DTGVSQNPRHKITKRGQNVTFRCDPISEHNRLYWYRQTLGQGPEFLTYFQNEAQLEKSRLLSDRFSAERPKGSFSTLEIQRTEQGDSAMYLCASSPWTAIEAFFGQGTRLTVV.

CDR3 protein: CASSPGGRKYNEQFF. CDR3 sequence (DNA): TGTGCCAGCTCACCGGGGGGCCGAAAGTACAATGAGCAGTTCTTC. This chain links TRBV18 with TRBJ2-1; either TRBD1 or TRBD2 may fit D (6 bases each). This CDR3 comprises 15 residues. Trimming took 3 bases from V and 4 from J, leaving 13 bases between them. Germline V gives CDR1 KGHSH, CDR2 LQKENI.

This clone is a singleton in its sample. The rearrangement uses TRBV10-2 and TRBJ1-5; D is uncertain. V was pared by 8 bases and J by 6 bases, with 8 bases between. The CDR3 has 11 residues. Germline lookup yields CDR1 WSHSY and CDR2 SAAADI. CDR3 sequence (DNA): TGCGCCAGCGGAGAGGTTCAGCCCCAGCATTTT. Translating gives CASGEVQPQHF.

This clone has only one observation. The chain employs TRBV10-2 and TRBJ1-1, with D maybe TRBD1 (5 bases). V was shortened by 2 bases and J by 1 base, with 5 bases between the two germline ends. CDR1 is WSHSY and CDR2 is SAAADI in the germline V gene. This CDR3 spans 13 amino acids. The CDR3 DNA sequence: TGCGCCAGCAGTGAGCAGGGGAACACTGAAGCTTTCTTT. Amino acids: CASSEQGNTEAFF.

The chain has TRBV2 and TRBJ1-2; D is uncertain. This CDR3 contains 11 residues. Germline V gene sequence: CDR1 SNHLY, CDR2 FYNNEI. The ends were cut back, 9 bases at V and 5 bases at J, with 10 bases in the middle. The CDR3 DNA reads TGTGCCAGTGGGCAGATTTATGGCTACACCTTC. Translating gives CASGQIYGYTF.